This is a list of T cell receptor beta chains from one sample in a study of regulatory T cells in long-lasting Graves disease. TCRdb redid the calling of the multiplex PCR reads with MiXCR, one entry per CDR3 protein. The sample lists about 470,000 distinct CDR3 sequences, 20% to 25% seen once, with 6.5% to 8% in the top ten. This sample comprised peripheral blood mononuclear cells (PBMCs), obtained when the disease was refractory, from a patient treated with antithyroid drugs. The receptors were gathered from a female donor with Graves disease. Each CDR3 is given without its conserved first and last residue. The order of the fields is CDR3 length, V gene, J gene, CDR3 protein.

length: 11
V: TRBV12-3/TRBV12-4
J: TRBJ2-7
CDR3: ASSLGVGSEQY

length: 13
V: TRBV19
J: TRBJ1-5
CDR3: ASSIWYPNNQPQH

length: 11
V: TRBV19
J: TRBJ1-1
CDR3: ASSTTGRTEAF

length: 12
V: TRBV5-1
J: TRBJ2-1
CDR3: ASSSDRGYNEQF

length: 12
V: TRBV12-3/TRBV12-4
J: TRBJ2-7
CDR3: ASSWGAFSHEQY

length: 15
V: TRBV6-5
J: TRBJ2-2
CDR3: ASSYYPASTNTGELF

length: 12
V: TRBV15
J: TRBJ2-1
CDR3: ATSTTSGRHEQF

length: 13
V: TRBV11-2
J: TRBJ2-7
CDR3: ASSSSAESSYEQY

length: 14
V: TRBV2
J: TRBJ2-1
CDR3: ASSYSEPSSYNEQF

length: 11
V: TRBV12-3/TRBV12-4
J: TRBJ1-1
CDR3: ASRHPGKTEAF

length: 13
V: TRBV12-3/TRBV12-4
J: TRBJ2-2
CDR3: ASRKTRGGTGELF

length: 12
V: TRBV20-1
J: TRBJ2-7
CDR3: SARGMRFLDEQY

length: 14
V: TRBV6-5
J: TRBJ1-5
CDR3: ASSYSGPYSNQPQH

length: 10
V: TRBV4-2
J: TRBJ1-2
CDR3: ASSGTFYGYT

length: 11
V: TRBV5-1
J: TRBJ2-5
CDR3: ASSLEQEGTQY

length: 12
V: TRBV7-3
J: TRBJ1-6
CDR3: ASSSTGVGSPLH

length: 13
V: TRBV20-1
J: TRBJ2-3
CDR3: SARDSGKPLDTQY

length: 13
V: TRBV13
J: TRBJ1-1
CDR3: ASSTDRGLNTEAF

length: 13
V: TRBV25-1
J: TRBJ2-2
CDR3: ASTPRVTRAGELF

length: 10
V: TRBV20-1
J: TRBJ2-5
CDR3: SARTSQETQY

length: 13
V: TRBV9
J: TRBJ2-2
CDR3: ASSVLAGVGGELF

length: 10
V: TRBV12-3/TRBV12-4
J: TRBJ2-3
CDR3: ASSPGGYTQY

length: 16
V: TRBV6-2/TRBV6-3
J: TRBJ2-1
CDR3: ASSEDLGQTISYNEQF

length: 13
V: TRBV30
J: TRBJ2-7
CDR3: AWRPLAGGPYEQY

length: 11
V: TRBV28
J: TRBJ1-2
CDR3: ASSSLRIVDSS

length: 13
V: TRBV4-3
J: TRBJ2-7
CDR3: ASSQGSLAGREQY

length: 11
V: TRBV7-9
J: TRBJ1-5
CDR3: ASRKSGDQPQH

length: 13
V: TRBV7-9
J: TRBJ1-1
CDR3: ASSPDPGHNTEAF

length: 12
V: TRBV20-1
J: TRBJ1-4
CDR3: SAGTGTTNEKLF

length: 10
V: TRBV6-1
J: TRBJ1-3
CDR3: ASSVTGNTIY

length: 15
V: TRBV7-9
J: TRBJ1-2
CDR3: ASSFGGPTGERHGYT

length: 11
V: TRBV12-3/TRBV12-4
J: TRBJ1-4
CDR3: ASRPSGPEKLF

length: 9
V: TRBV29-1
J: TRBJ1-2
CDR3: SAAGTAGYT

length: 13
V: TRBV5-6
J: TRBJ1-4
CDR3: ASSLLGGDNEKLF

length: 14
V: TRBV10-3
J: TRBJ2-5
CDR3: AISEAGTSGGRAQY

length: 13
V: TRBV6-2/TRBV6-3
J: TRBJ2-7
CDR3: ASNSAGGPLYEQY

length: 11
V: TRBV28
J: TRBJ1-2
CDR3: ASSFRQGYGYT

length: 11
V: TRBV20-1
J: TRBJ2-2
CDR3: SATTENTGELF

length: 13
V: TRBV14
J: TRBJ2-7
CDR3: ASSHPADQGHEQY

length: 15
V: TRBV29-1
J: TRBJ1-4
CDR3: SVLSGQGSSRREKLF

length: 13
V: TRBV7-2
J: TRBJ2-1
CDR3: ASNLGLAGLDEQF

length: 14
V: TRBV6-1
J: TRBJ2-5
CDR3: ASSEWTREGWETQY

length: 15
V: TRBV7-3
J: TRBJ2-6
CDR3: ASRGDATFSGANVLT

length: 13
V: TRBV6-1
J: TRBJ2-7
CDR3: ASRARWREGREQY

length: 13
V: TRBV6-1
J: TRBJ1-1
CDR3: ASSESRRGNPEAF

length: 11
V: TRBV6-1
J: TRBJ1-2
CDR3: ASSGESLDGYT

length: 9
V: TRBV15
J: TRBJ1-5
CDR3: ATSRHYAGH

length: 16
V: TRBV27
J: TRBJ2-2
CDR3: ASSLSGDDALNTGELF

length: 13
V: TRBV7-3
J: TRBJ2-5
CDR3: ASSLLGGRRETQY

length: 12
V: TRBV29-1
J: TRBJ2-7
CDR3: SVVPSGDIYEQY

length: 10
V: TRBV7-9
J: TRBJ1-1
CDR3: ASSSRDAEAF

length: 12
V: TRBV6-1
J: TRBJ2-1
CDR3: ASTPLSLNNEQF

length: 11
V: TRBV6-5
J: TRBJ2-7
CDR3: ASSSGGSYEQY

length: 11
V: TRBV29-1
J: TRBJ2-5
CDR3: SVEERVLGTQY

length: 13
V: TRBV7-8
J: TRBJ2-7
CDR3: ASSLEQGWDYEQY

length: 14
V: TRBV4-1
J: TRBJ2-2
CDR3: ASSQEERGNTGELF

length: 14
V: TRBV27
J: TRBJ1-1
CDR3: ASSLKSGEINTEAF

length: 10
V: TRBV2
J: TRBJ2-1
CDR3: ASSILVGEQF

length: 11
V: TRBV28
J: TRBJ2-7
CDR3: ASSSPSSYEQY